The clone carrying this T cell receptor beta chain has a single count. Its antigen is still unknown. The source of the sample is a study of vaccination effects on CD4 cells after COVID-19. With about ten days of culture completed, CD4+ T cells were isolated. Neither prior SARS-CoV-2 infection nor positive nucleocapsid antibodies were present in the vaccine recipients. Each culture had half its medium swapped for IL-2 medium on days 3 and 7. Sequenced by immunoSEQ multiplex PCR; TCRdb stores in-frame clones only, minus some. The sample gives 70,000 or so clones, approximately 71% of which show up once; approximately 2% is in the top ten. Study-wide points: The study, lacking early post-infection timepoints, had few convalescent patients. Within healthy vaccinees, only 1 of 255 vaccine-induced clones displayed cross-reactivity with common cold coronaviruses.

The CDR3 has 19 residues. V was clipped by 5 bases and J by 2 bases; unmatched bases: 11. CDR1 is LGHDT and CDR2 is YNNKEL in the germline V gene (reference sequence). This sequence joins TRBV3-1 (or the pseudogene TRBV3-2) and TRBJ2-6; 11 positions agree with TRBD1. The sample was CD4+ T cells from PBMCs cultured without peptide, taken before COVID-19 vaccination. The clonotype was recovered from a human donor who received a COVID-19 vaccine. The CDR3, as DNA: TGTGCCAGCAGCGCCGTTCCGGGACAGGGGGTGGCTGGGGCCAACGTCCTGACTTTC. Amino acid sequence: CASSAVPGQGVAGANVLTF.